This record concerns one TCR beta chain sequence. The data were taken from a study of PD-L1 blockade in urothelial cancer. Study-wide background: Each patient had 0 to 3 earlier chemotherapy regimens.

Germline V lookup: CDR1 ENHRY, CDR2 SYGVKD. The CDR3 runs to 14 residues. Trimming at V came to 3 bases and at J to 2 bases, leaving 4 bases not matched to a gene. Profiling relied on immunoSEQ multiplex PCR, and the TCRdb table lists in-frame clones only, not all of them. Seen here are about 120,000 clones, 80% to 90% observed once, and the top ten hold under 2%. Time point specified: peripheral blood 6 weeks after treatment start. The clonotype was recovered from a man between 60 and 75 years old with urothelial cancer. V and J are TRBV10-3 and TRBJ2-7, with 7 bases lining up with TRBD1. The sequencing here drew on PBMCs, taken around atezolizumab (anti-PD-L1) treatment. In DNA form, the CDR3 reads TGTGCCATCAGTGAAGACAGGGCAGCCTACGAGCAGTACTTC. Translating gives CAISEDRAAYEQYF.